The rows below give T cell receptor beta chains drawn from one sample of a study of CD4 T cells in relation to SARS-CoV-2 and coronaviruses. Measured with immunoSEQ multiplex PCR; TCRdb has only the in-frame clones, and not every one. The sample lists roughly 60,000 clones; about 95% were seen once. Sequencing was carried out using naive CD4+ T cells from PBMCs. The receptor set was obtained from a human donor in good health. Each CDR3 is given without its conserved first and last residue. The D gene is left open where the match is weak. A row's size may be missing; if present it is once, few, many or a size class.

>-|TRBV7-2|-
ASSLGDWRF
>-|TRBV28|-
ASSRAYEQY
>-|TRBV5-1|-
ASSLAENTGELF
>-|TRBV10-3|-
AISDFPDVGYT
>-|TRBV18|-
ASKSLINYNEQF
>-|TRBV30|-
AWSRDTPSQPQH
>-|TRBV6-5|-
ASSYSRGIATGELF
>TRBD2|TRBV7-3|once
ASSLFAGGPSGANVLT
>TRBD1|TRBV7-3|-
ASSLQGQGLVGNTIY
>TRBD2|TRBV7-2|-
ASSAGLAGLYEQY
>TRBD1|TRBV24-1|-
ATSDAGTAVQETQY
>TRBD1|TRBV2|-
ASNWDRAQNTEAF
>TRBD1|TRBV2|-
ASSNRGLEEQY
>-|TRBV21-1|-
ASSGGQGSSPQPQH
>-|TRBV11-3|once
ASSLAEDYEQY
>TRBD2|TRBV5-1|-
ASSLLAGVGYEQY
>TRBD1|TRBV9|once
ASSGQGRGPQH
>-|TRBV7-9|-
ASSLSSSADTQY
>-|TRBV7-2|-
ASSRMPGNTIY
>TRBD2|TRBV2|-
ASSGTSGSSEQY
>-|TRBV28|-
ASSRPGVGETQY
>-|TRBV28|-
ASSFPRFRGFGELF
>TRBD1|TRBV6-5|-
ASSSDRGNTGELF
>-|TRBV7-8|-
ASSFETRREQY
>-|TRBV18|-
ASSKDGWSAEAF
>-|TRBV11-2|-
ASSEAGNTIY
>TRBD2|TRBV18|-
ASSPQTGTTLEQF
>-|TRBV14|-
ASSQAISVGELF
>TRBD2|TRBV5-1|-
ASRIAGVLANEQF
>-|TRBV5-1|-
ASSLPGRNTEAF
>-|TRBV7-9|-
ASSLQRQAQETQY
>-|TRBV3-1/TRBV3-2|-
ASSQDWGYSGNTIY
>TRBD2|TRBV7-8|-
ASSRRSETSRSYEQY
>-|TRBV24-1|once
ATSDYNSGKATYEQY
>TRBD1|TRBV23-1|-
ASSQAQGAPLCLTSNQPQH
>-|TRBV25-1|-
ASGEGQHTGELF
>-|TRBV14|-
ASSPLKGEQY
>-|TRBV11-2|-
ASSSDGRVGFGANVLT
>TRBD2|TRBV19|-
ASIGTSGRISNEQF
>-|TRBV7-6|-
ASSLSQGLNEQY
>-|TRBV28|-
ASSLPREKGKTQY
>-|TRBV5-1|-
ASSLTGVPYEQY
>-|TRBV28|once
ASSPQSSDEQY
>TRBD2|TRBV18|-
ASSPLQGTSGHLPSYEQY
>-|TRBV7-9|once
ASSLGVAPPDNEQF
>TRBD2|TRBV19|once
ASSARRLIAGEGYNEQF
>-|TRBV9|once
ASGRQQETQY
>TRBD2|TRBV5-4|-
ASRPGLASYEQY
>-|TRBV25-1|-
AMPGGNTEAF
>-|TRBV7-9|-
ASSGTDEQF
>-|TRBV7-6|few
ASSPGGGESTGELF
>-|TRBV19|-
ASSTPGFPTPSGANVLT
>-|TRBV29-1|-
SVEDLNPFKRGYYGYT
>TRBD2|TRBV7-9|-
ASTAREDTGELF
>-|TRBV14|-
ASSTKEWALNTEAF
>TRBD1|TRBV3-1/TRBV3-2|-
ASRGLRGQAPFSNYGYT
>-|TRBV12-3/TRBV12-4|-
ASSLGAYEQY
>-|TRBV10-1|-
ASSDQGGAGTNGEQY
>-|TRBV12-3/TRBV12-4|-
ASSKTPLDTQY